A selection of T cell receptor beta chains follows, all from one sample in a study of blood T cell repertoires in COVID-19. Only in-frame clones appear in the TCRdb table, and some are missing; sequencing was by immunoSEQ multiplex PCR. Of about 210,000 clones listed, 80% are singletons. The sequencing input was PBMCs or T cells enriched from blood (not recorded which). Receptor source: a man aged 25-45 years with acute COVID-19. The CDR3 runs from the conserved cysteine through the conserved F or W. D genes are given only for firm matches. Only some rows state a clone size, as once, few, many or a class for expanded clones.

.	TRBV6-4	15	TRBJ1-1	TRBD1	TGTGCCAGCAGTGCTGGGACAGGGCCGAACACTGAAGCTTTCTTT	CASSAGTGPNTEAFF
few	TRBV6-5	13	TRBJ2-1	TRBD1	TGTGCCAGCGGGACAGGGGCCTACAATGAGCAGTTCTTC	CASGTGAYNEQFF
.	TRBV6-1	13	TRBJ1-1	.	TGTGCCAGCAGTGACCAGGGGCCCACTGAAGCTTTCTTT	CASSDQGPTEAFF
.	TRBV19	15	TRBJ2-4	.	TGTGCCAGTAGTATCAGAGGCGTAGCAGATCACATTCAGTACTTC	CASSIRGVADHIQYF
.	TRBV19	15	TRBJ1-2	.	TGTGCCAGTACCCCAATCTTACAGAATAACTATGGCTACACCTTC	CASTPILQNNYGYTF
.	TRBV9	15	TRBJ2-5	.	TGTGCCAGCAGCGAGAACCTGGACTCCCCTATCACCCAGTACTTC	CASSENLDSPITQYF
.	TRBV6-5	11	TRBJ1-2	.	TGTGCCAGCAGGGGGGCAGGGGCCAAGACCTTC	CASRGAGAKTF
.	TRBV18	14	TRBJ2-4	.	TGTGCCAGCTGCTCAGGGGCGATGGCAAACATTCAGTACTTC	CASCSGAMANIQYF
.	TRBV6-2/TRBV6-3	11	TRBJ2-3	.	TGTGCCAGCAGTTACGTCGGGGCGCAGTATTTT	CASSYVGAQYF
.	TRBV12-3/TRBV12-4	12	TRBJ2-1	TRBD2	TGTGCCAGCACCGGGGGGGACAATGAGCAGTTCTTC	CASTGGDNEQFF
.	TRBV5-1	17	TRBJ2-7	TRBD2	TGCGCCAGCAGCTTGATAGGACTAGCGGGGGCCTCCTACGAGCAGTACTTC	CASSLIGLAGASYEQYF
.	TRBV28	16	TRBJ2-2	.	TGTGCCAGCAGTTTCCGACAGGCACTTTACACCGGGGAGCTGTTTTTT	CASSFRQALYTGELFF
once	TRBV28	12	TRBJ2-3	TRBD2	TGTGCCAGCAGTTCAGCGGGGACCCCCGAGTATTTT	CASSSAGTPEYF
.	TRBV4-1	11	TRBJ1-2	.	TGCGCCAGCAGCTCGTTCTATGGCTACACCTTC	CASSSFYGYTF
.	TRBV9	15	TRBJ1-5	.	TGTGCCAGCAGCGTAGATGCGAATAGCAATCAGCCCCAGCATTTT	CASSVDANSNQPQHF